This passage covers 18 T cell receptor beta chains from one sample sequenced in a study of early stage breast cancer tumors. Method: immunoSEQ multiplex PCR; TCRdb's copy keeps in-frame clones and lacks some. The table lists 25,000 to 35,000 clones, 84% of them singletons. The sample was blood. The origin of the receptors is a person aged 45 to 60 with breast cancer.

This chain connects TRBV6-1 to TRBJ2-1, with D tentatively TRBD2 (6 bases). The V end was cut by 0 bases, the J end by 7 bases, with 10 bases between. The length of the CDR3 is 14 residues. The germline V gene encodes CDR1 MNHNS and CDR2 SASEGT. The CDR3 is CASSEAGGANEQFF. CDR3 coding DNA: TGTGCCAGCAGTGAAGCTGGAGGGGCGAATGAGCAGTTCTTC.

The chain joins TRBV5-5 to TRBJ2-5; the D is unclear. With 4 bases removed from V and 4 bases from J, the gap between germline ends came to 11 bases. The CDR3 covers 13 residues. Germline V gene data show CDR1 as SGHKS and CDR2 as YYEKEE (reference sequence). The chain's CDR3 is CASSTTGPETQYF. DNA for the CDR3: TGTGCCAGCAGCACAACGGGTCCAGAGACCCAGTACTTC.

V and J are TRBV6-6 and TRBJ2-5; 8 bases match TRBD1. Germline CDR1 is MNHNY and CDR2 is SVGAGI (reference sequence). CDR3 length: 15 amino acids. The V segment lost 5 bases and the J segment 2 bases; nucleotides outside the gene matches: 7. The DNA for the CDR3 is TGTGCCAGCAGTCAAGACAGGGGAGGTCAAGAGACCCAGTACTTC. Protein: CASSQDRGGQETQYF.

CDR3 region: CASSSTAGVEKLFF. The CDR3 DNA reads TGTGCCAGTAGCTCGACGGCAGGTGTTGAAAAACTGTTTTTT. The rearrangement joins TRBV19 to TRBJ1-4; D remains unclear. Germline assignment: CDR1 LNHDA and CDR2 SQIVND (reference sequence). The germline V and J ends were trimmed by 6 bases and 7 bases, with 15 bases remaining between them. There are 14 residues in the CDR3.

Notes on this clone: Other DNA sequences in the sample encode the same CDR3. The chain couples TRBV28 to TRBJ1-1; D is unresolved. Germline-derived CDR1 and CDR2 are MDHEN and SYDVKM. This CDR3 comprises 13 residues. Trimming removed 2 bases at V and 0 bases at J, with 4 bases between. The CDR3 loop reads CASSLSLNTEAFF. DNA of the CDR3: TGTGCCAGCAGTTTAAGCTTGAACACTGAAGCTTTCTTT.

The J gene is TRBJ1-4, the V gene TRBV18, with D possibly matching TRBD1 (5 bases). In germline, CDR1 is KGHSH, CDR2 LQKENI. V lost 3 bases and J lost 4, with 15 bases in between. This CDR3 has 16 residues. CDR3 coding DNA: TGTGCCAGCTCACCTCCTACGGGACGGAATAATGAAAAACTGTTTTTT. This codes for CASSPPTGRNNEKLFF. The full variable domain, with the rest looked up from reference TRBV18 and TRBJ1-4, is NAGVMQNPRHLVRRRGQEARLRCSPMKGHSHVYWYRQLPEEGLKFMVYLQKENIIDESGMPKERFSAEFPKEGPSILRIQQVVRGDSAAYFCASSPPTGRNNEKLFFGSGTQLSVL.

V gene TRBV10-3 combines with J gene TRBJ2-3, with D maybe TRBD1 (6 bases). Looked up from germline, CDR1 is ENHRY and CDR2 is SYGVKD. CDR3 size: 14 residues. V lost 6 bases and J 2 bases, leaving 12 bases between the germline ends. CDR3 nucleotides: TGTGCCATCAGCGGGGACAACCCCACAGATACGCAGTATTTT. It specifies CAISGDNPTDTQYF.

The rearrangement uses TRBV11-2 and TRBJ1-1; 8 nucleotides agree with TRBD1. V lost 4 bases and J lost 4; bases outside the gene matches: 5. Germline CDR1 reads SGHAT; CDR2 reads FQNNGV. CDR3 size: 14 residues. For the CDR3, the DNA is TGTGCCAGCAGCTCGCCGACAGGGGTCACTGAAGCTTTCTTT. Translated, it gives CASSSPTGVTEAFF.

This chain uses TRBV5-1 with TRBJ2-3; D is uncertain. The germline V gene encodes CDR1 SGHRS and CDR2 YFSETQ. The V end lost 5 bases, the J end lost 3 bases, and 13 bases lay between the germline ends. This CDR3 contains 14 residues. CDR3 amino acids: CASSRQEITDTQYF. Here the CDR3 DNA reads TGCGCCAGCAGTAGGCAGGAGATAACAGATACGCAGTATTTT.

V usage is TRBV2 and J usage is TRBJ2-1; TRBD2 is a possible D gene (6 bases). Trimming took off 5 bases at V and 9 bases at J, with 14 bases between the two ends. The CDR3 is 13 amino acids. Germline V lookup: CDR1 SNHLY, CDR2 FYNNEI. As DNA, the CDR3 is TGTGCCAGCAGTCCCGGGGTCGGGAGTGAGCAGTTCTTC. Its translation is CASSPGVGSEQFF. The variable domain in full, with the rest retrieved from reference TRBV2 and TRBJ2-1, is EPEVTQTPSHQVTQMGQEVILRCVPISNHLYFYWYRQILGQKVEFLVSFYNNEISEKSEIFDDQFSVERPDGSNFTLKIRSTKLEDSAMYFCASSPGVGSEQFFGPGTRLTVL.

The chain uses TRBV10-3 and TRBJ2-7; possibly TRBD1 or TRBD2 for D (5 bases each). The germline V and J ends were trimmed by 2 bases and 2 bases, with 13 bases remaining between them. Germline V gene lookup returns CDR1 ENHRY and CDR2 SYGVKD. The CDR3 has 15 residues. The CDR3 loop is CAISEPEGWTYEQYF. The DNA for the CDR3 is TGTGCCATCAGTGAGCCCGAGGGGTGGACCTACGAGCAGTACTTC.

The chain recombines TRBV2 with TRBJ2-3; TRBD2 matches 10 bases. V shed 5 bases and J 1 base; nucleotides not matched to a gene: 9. Germline lookup yields CDR1 SNHLY and CDR2 FYNNEI. The CDR3 runs to 17 residues. This CDR3 is CASSSPLLAGGTDTQYF. DNA for the CDR3: TGTGCCAGCAGTTCCCCCCTCCTAGCGGGGGGCACAGATACGCAGTATTTT.

This clone has more than one count but fewer than ten. The V call is TRBV4-1, the J call TRBJ1-5; no clear D. V was pared by 2 bases and J by 7 bases, with 9 bases between. The CDR3 consists of 13 residues. Looked up from germline, CDR1 is MGHRA and CDR2 is YSYEKL. This chain's CDR3 is CASSQMEYQPQHF. DNA for the CDR3: TGCGCCAGCAGCCAAATGGAGTACCAGCCCCAGCATTTT.

V and J are TRBV6-5 and TRBJ1-2; possibly TRBD1 for D (5 bases). V was trimmed by 6 bases and J by 2 bases, leaving 10 bases between them. From germline, CDR1 is MNHEY and CDR2 SVGAGI. This CDR3 has 13 residues. CDR3 residues: CASRPDMNYGYTF. The CDR3 DNA is TGTGCCAGCAGGCCGGACATGAACTATGGCTACACCTTC.

V usage is TRBV11-2 and J usage is TRBJ2-7; 12 bases map to TRBD2. The CDR3 covers 15 residues. The germline V gene has CDR1 SGHAT and CDR2 FQNNGV. V shed 6 bases and J 4 bases; nucleotides not matched to a gene: 7. In DNA form, the CDR3 reads TGTGCCAGCAGACCTACTAGCGGGGGGTTATACGAGCAGTACTTC. It translates to CASRPTSGGLYEQYF.

The V gene is TRBV9, the J gene TRBJ2-3, with TRBD1 matching 10 bases. V lost 0 bases to trimming and J lost 4 bases; unmatched junction nucleotides: 5. Germline loops: CDR1 SGDLS, CDR2 YYNGEE. This CDR3 spans 16 amino acids. Here the CDR3 DNA reads TGTGCCAGCAGCGTAGCCCTCGGGACAGGGGCAGATACGCAGTATTTT. Amino acids: CASSVALGTGADTQYF.

The V gene is TRBV19, the J gene TRBJ2-1; 10 bases align to TRBD2. J gave up 7 bases and V 2 bases, and 5 bases lay outside the gene matches. Germline CDR1 and CDR2: LNHDA and SQIVND (reference sequence). This CDR3 comprises 15 residues. Written as DNA, the CDR3 is TGTGCCAGTAGTATAATAGCGGGAGGAATGAATGAGCAGTTCTTC. Protein sequence: CASSIIAGGMNEQFF.

This rearrangement joins TRBV6-6 to TRBJ1-5; D not certain. This CDR3 comprises 15 residues. Germline CDR1 and CDR2: MNHNY and SVGAGI (reference sequence). With 8 bases removed from V and 5 bases from J, the gap between germline ends came to 19 bases. The CDR3 nucleotides read TGTGCCAGCGGAATCCAACAAAACGCCGATCAGCCCCAGCATTTT. It is translated as CASGIQQNADQPQHF.